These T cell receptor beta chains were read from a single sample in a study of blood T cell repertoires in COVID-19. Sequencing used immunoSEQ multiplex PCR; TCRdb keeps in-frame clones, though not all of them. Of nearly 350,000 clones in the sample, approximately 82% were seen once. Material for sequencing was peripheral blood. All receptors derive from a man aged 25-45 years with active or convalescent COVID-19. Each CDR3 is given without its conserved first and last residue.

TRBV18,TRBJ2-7,ASSPSRSGRGRDEQY
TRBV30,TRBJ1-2,AWSWGTGSGYT
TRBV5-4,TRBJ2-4,ASSLAEGKNIQY
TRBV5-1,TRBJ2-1,ASRKITGTSSNNEQF
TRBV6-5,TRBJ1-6,ASTRVSYNSPLH
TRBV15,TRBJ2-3,ATSTRLAHTDTQY
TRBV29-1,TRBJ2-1,SVEGSSGGPSYNEQF
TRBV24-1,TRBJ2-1,ATNGQGQF
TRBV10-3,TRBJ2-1,ATALAGANEQF
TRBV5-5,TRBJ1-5,ASGSGQGNQPQH
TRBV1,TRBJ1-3,TSSQDLGQIDGNTIY
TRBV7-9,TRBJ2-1,ASSPRSGTGGFEQF
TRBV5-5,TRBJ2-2,ASSLAGLGAGELF
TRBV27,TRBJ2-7,ASSPSYRVTYEQY
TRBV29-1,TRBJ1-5,SVASGNQPQH
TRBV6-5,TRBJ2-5,ASTKGSATQY
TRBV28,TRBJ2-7,ASSLPFSGAYEQY
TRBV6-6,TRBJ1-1,ASSYSGTGGWEAF
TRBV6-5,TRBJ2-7,ASSPRTRAIYEQY
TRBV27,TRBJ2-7,ASSLRSGGSYEQY
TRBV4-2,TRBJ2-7,ASSQEWGGYEQY
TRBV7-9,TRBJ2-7,AISGTSDSYEQY
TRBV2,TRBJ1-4,ASSRQEKKLF
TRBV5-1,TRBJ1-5,ASSLEGRGVQPQH
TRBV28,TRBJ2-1,ASSQGLPPPNEQF
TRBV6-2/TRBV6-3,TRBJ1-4,ASSSTGNEKLF
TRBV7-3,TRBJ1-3,ASSLGQASGNTIY
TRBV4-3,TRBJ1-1,ASSPGQPNTEAF
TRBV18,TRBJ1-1,ASSPATHSRNTEAF